A selection of T cell receptor beta chains follows, all from one sample in a study of identical twins. TCRdb ran MiXCR on the 5' RACE reads and lists one entry per CDR3 protein. The data hold approximately 500,000 distinct CDR3 sequences, with around 15% observed a single time. A further study also used this sample, focusing on yellow fever vaccine responses in identical twins.

The specimen sequenced was CD4+ T cells sorted from blood. Receptors were obtained from a woman aged 18-29 years in good health. Both conserved end residues are part of each CDR3. A D gene is named only where the DNA matches it firmly. Expanded clones are given a class, and other clones once, few, many or no size at all.

V	size	D	J	CDR3	DNA
TRBV20-1	NA	NA	TRBJ2-2	CSAPTGATQELFF	TGCAGTGCTCCGACAGGAGCGACCCAGGAGCTGTTTTTT
TRBV4-1	NA	NA	TRBJ1-1	CASSQDYGNTEAFF	TGCGCCAGCAGCCAAGATTACGGGAACACTGAAGCTTTCTTT
TRBV7-9	NA	NA	TRBJ1-1	CASSLAPGTINTEAFF	TGTGCCAGCAGCTTAGCCCCCGGGACAATAAACACTGAAGCTTTCTTT
TRBV3-1	NA	NA	TRBJ2-2	CASSLSGVGELFF	TGTGCCAGCAGCCTATCTGGTGTCGGGGAGCTGTTTTTT
TRBV3-1	NA	NA	TRBJ1-5	CASSRDSGGQPQHF	TGTGCCAGCAGCCGAGACTCAGGCGGTCAGCCCCAGCATTTT
TRBV3-1	NA	TRBD2	TRBJ2-3	CASSPPGLVLTDTQYF	TGTGCCAGCAGCCCTCCGGGACTAGTCCTTACAGATACGCAGTATTTT
TRBV5-1	many	NA	TRBJ2-3	CASRSGTVSTDTQYF	TGCGCCAGCCGATCCGGGACTGTAAGCACAGATACGCAGTATTTT
TRBV3-1	NA	NA	TRBJ2-6	CASSSSWGAGGANVLTF	TGTGCCAGCAGCTCCTCGTGGGGGGCGGGAGGGGCCAACGTCCTGACTTTC
TRBV5-1	NA	TRBD1	TRBJ2-2	CASSPVGDRVVKTGELFF	TGCGCCAGCAGCCCGGTAGGGGACAGGGTGGTAAAAACCGGGGAGCTGTTTTTT
TRBV28	many	TRBD2	TRBJ2-1	CASSLSSGRTYSYNEQFF	TGTGCCAGCAGTTTATCTAGCGGGAGGACCTACTCCTACAATGAGCAGTTCTTC
TRBV6-5	few	NA	TRBJ2-5	CASSDVGETQYF	TGTGCCAGCAGTGACGTAGGAGAGACCCAGTACTTC
TRBV2	few	TRBD1	TRBJ2-5	CASKQGSKETQYF	TGTGCCAGCAAACAGGGGTCAAAAGAGACCCAGTACTTC
TRBV18	few	NA	TRBJ2-5	CASSPRRLEETQYF	TGTGCCAGCTCACCCAGGAGGTTGGAAGAGACCCAGTACTTC
TRBV20-1	once	TRBD1	TRBJ2-5	CSVGRGPETQYF	TGCAGCGTAGGCAGGGGGCCAGAGACCCAGTACTTC
TRBV27	many	TRBD2	TRBJ2-3	CASSSPTSGGTDTQYF	TGTGCCAGCAGTTCCCCGACTAGCGGGGGCACAGATACGCAGTATTTT
TRBV2	NA	NA	TRBJ2-7	CASSPARQTKVHEQYF	TGTGCCAGCAGCCCTGCCCGGCAGACAAAGGTCCACGAGCAGTACTTC
TRBV5-4	few	NA	TRBJ2-5	CASSSGPQQETQYF	TGTGCCAGCAGCTCTGGACCGCAACAAGAGACCCAGTACTTC
TRBV20-1	NA	NA	TRBJ2-1	CSATAAVEQFF	TGCAGTGCCACGGCGGCGGTTGAGCAGTTCTTC
TRBV6-2/TRBV6-3	NA	TRBD1	TRBJ2-2	CASQGQGAPGELFF	TGTGCCAGCCAGGGACAGGGGGCGCCCGGGGAGCTGTTTTTT
TRBV10-3	NA	TRBD1	TRBJ2-3	CASGQGFTDTQYF	TGTGCCAGCGGACAGGGTTTCACAGATACGCAGTATTTT
TRBV29-1	many	NA	TRBJ2-7	CSAAAAGYEQYF	TGCAGCGCCGCCGCGGCAGGATACGAGCAGTACTTC
TRBV18	few	NA	TRBJ2-2	CASSMGAHTGELFF	TGTGCCAGCTCCATGGGGGCCCACACCGGGGAGCTGTTTTTT
TRBV5-1	few	NA	TRBJ1-2	CATSSYGYTF	TGCGCCACCTCTTCCTATGGCTACACCTTC
TRBV9	NA	NA	TRBJ2-6	CASSALGSGANVLTF	TGTGCCAGCAGCGCCTTGGGCTCTGGGGCCAACGTCCTGACTTTC
TRBV7-6	NA	NA	TRBJ2-5	CASSLVGELPRETQYF	TGTGCCAGCAGCTTAGTGGGGGAACTGCCCAGGGAGACCCAGTACTTC
TRBV12-3/TRBV12-4	many	NA	TRBJ1-2	CASRTNRVSGYTF	TGTGCCAGCCGAACTAACAGGGTGAGCGGCTACACCTTC
TRBV7-9	NA	NA	TRBJ1-4	CASSLSPGGTNEKLFF	TGTGCCAGCAGCCTGTCCCCCGGGGGGACTAATGAAAAACTGTTTTTT
TRBV7-9	few	NA	TRBJ2-4	CASSQQGPENIQYF	TGTGCCAGCAGCCAACAGGGACCGGAAAACATTCAGTACTTC
TRBV4-1	few	TRBD1	TRBJ1-1	CASSQRQGRAEAFF	TGCGCCAGCAGCCAAAGACAGGGAAGGGCTGAAGCTTTCTTT
TRBV4-2	NA	NA	TRBJ2-1	CASSGGTGSSYNEQFF	TGTGCCAGCAGCGGCGGCACAGGGAGCTCCTACAATGAGCAGTTCTTC
TRBV6-2/TRBV6-3	NA	NA	TRBJ2-3	CASTPQNRVGTQYF	TGTGCCAGCACCCCGCAAAATAGAGTTGGTACGCAGTATTTT
TRBV18	NA	TRBD1	TRBJ2-5	CASSERSRGLGETQYF	TGTGCCAGCTCAGAGCGGTCCAGGGGGCTTGGAGAGACCCAGTACTTC
TRBV5-5	NA	TRBD1	TRBJ2-7	CASSWDRGPAYEQYF	TGTGCCAGCAGCTGGGACAGGGGGCCCGCCTACGAGCAGTACTTC
TRBV4-2	many	NA	TRBJ2-2	CASSQVEDTGELFF	TGTGCCAGCAGCCAAGTGGAGGACACCGGGGAGCTGTTTTTT
TRBV20-1	few	NA	TRBJ2-5	CSARDMGGRETQYF	TGCAGTGCTAGAGATATGGGGGGGCGAGAGACCCAGTACTTC
TRBV20-1	few	NA	TRBJ2-1	CSAVGLAGSYNEQFF	TGCAGTGCTGTCGGCCTGGCCGGGTCCTACAATGAGCAGTTCTTC
TRBV20-1	NA	NA	TRBJ2-5	CSAIISWETQYF	TGCAGTGCTATTATCAGCTGGGAGACCCAGTACTTC
TRBV28	NA	NA	TRBJ2-4	CASSPGFSKNIQYF	TGTGCCAGCAGTCCCGGGTTTAGCAAAAACATTCAGTACTTC
TRBV2	NA	TRBD1	TRBJ2-3	CASSPDRDDTQYF	TGTGCCAGCAGTCCCGACAGGGACGATACGCAGTATTTT
TRBV12-3/TRBV12-4	NA	TRBD1	TRBJ2-7	CASSFGQGASAGEQYF	TGTGCCAGCAGTTTCGGACAGGGGGCGTCTGCCGGCGAGCAGTACTTC
TRBV4-1	many	NA	TRBJ2-2	CASSQEGGGAANTGELFF	TGCGCCAGCAGCCAAGAAGGAGGGGGCGCGGCGAACACCGGGGAGCTGTTTTTT
TRBV2	many	NA	TRBJ1-5	CASSGRAWGNQPQHF	TGTGCCAGCTCTGGCCGGGCATGGGGCAATCAGCCCCAGCATTTT